The 23 T cell receptor beta chains below were found in one sample sequenced in a study of T cells in localized non-small cell lung cancer. Assay: immunoSEQ multiplex PCR; the TCRdb copy retains only in-frame clones and omits some. The table shows approximately 83,000 clones, with roughly 93% occurring only once. This specimen consisted of PBMCs, obtained before any cancer treatment. These TCRs come from a woman between 40 and 69 years old with stage II squamous cell lung carcinoma.

V and J are TRBV28 and TRBJ2-7, with D possibly TRBD1 on 6 matching bases. The V gene lost 2 bases and the J gene lost 0 bases, with 23 bases spanning the gap. Per the germline V gene, CDR1 is MDHEN and CDR2 is SYDVKM. This CDR3 comprises 19 residues. CDR3: CASSLLRRAGTPLSYEQYF. CDR3 DNA sequence: TGTGCCAGCAGTTTACTCCGACGGGCCGGGACACCCCTCTCCTACGAGCAGTACTTC. Full variable domain (remainder filled in from reference TRBV28 and TRBJ2-7): DVKVTQSSRYLVKRTGEKVFLECVQDMDHENMFWYRQDPGLGLRLIYFSYDVKMKEKGDIPEGYSVSREKKERFSLILESASTNQTSMYLCASSLLRRAGTPLSYEQYFGPGTRLTVT.

The genes are TRBV18 and TRBJ1-3, with D possibly being TRBD1 (5 bases). Germline CDR1 and CDR2: KGHSH and LQKENI. The V end was cut by 3 bases, the J end by 0 bases, with 18 bases between. The CDR3 loop spans 18 amino acids. CDR3 DNA: TGTGCCAGCTCACCTTCCGGGGTAGGTGGGACCTCTGGAAACACCATATATTTT. Its translation is CASSPSGVGGTSGNTIYF.

The V call is TRBV5-1, the J call TRBJ1-1; D might be TRBD1 (5 bases). Germline lookup yields CDR1 SGHRS and CDR2 YFSETQ. There are 13 residues in the CDR3. Trimming took 6 bases from V and 4 from J, leaving 13 bases between them. The CDR3 spells CASIRDLGTEAFF. In DNA, the CDR3 is TGCGCCAGCATCAGGGATTTAGGCACTGAAGCTTTCTTT.

The chain combines TRBV19 with TRBJ2-7; 12 bases are shared with TRBD2. The CDR3 length is 15 residues. Unmatched junction bases numbered 3, after V lost 5 bases and J lost 1 base. Germline V gene lookup returns CDR1 LNHDA and CDR2 SQIVND (reference sequence). The CDR3 spells CASSPTSGRSYEQYF. The CDR3 DNA is TGTGCCAGTAGTCCCACTAGCGGGAGGTCCTACGAGCAGTACTTC.

This chain links TRBV5-1 with TRBJ2-1; D possibly uses TRBD1 or TRBD2 (6 bases each). The V gene lost 1 base and the J gene lost 7 bases, with 15 bases spanning the gap. The V gene's germline CDR1 is SGHRS and CDR2 YFSETQ. The CDR3 spans 15 residues. Here the CDR3 reads CASSLRGASWNEQFF. The CDR3 coding sequence is TGCGCCAGCAGCTTGAGGGGGGCTTCTTGGAATGAGCAGTTCTTC. Filled out from reference TRBV5-1 and TRBJ2-1, the complete variable domain reads KAGVTQTPRYLIKTRGQQVTLSCSPISGHRSVSWYQQTPGQGLQFLFEYFSETQRNKGNFPGRFSGRQFSNSRSEMNVSTLELGDSALYLCASSLRGASWNEQFFGPGTRLTVL.

This sequence joins TRBV27 and TRBJ1-1; D is possibly TRBD1 (6 bases). The germline V and J ends were trimmed by 7 bases and 4 bases, with 13 bases remaining between them. CDR1 and CDR2 (germline): MNHEY, SMNVEV (reference sequence). The CDR3 covers 13 residues. The CDR3 loop is CASTRQAGTEAFF. DNA of the CDR3: TGTGCCAGCACCAGACAGGCGGGCACTGAAGCTTTCTTT.

This chain uses TRBV7-9 with TRBJ2-1, with TRBD2 matching over 10 bases. This CDR3 is built from 14 residues. Germline assignment: CDR1 SEHNR and CDR2 FQNEAQ (reference sequence). J lost 6 bases, V lost 2 bases, and 1 base had no gene match. CDR3 in amino acids: CASSLTSGANEQFF. Written as DNA, the CDR3 is TGTGCCAGCAGCTTAACTAGCGGGGCCAATGAGCAGTTCTTC.

Remarks on this clone: A junction end diverges from the germline sequence, so it may reflect a read error. This sequence joins TRBV7-6 and TRBJ2-3, with 9 bases that match TRBD2. CDR3 size: 14 residues. Per the germline V gene, CDR1 is SGHVS and CDR2 is FNYEAQ. CDR3 sequence: CASSLAGSTDTQYF. The DNA of the CDR3 is TGTGCCAGCAGCCTAGCGGGGAGCACAGATACGCAGTATTTT.

This sequence joins TRBV5-1 and TRBJ1-1; TRBD1 matches at 11 bases. CDR1 and CDR2 from the germline V gene are SGHRS and YFSETQ. The ends lost 5 bases at V and 8 bases at J; junction bases unmatched: 11. The CDR3 runs to 15 residues. CDR3 coding DNA: TGCGCCAGCAGATCTCCCGGGACAGGGGGGGACGAAGCTTTCTTT. This encodes CASRSPGTGGDEAFF. Full variable domain (remainder filled in from reference TRBV5-1 and TRBJ1-1): KAGVTQTPRYLIKTRGQQVTLSCSPISGHRSVSWYQQTPGQGLQFLFEYFSETQRNKGNFPGRFSGRQFSNSRSEMNVSTLELGDSALYLCASRSPGTGGDEAFFGQGTRLTVV.

CDR3 loop: CASSPPGAQYNEQFF. CDR3 in DNA: TGTGCCAGCTCACCACCGGGAGCACAGTACAATGAGCAGTTCTTC. This chain links TRBV18 with TRBJ2-1; weak D call: TRBD2 (5 bases). The V end lost 0 bases, the J end lost 4 bases, and 10 bases lay between the germline ends. Germline assignment: CDR1 KGHSH and CDR2 LQKENI. This CDR3 has 15 residues.

This clone has only a few counts. The gene calls are TRBV19 and TRBJ1-2; D not certain. CDR1 and CDR2 from the germline V gene are LNHDA and SQIVND (reference sequence). Trimming took off 11 bases at V and 2 bases at J, with 12 bases between the two ends. The CDR3 consists of 12 residues. The CDR3 region is CAGKTENYGYTF. The CDR3 nucleotides read TGTGCCGGAAAAACAGAAAACTATGGCTACACCTTC. Full variable domain (missing parts from reference TRBV19 and TRBJ1-2): DGGITQSPKYLFRKEGQNVTLSCEQNLNHDAMYWYRQDPGQGLRLIYYSQIVNDFQKGDIAEGYSVSREKKESFPLTVTSAQKNPTAFYLCAGKTENYGYTFGSGTRLTVV.

The chain uses TRBV4-1 and TRBJ2-6; D is unresolved. The germline V gene has CDR1 MGHRA and CDR2 YSYEKL. V shed 0 bases and J shed 3 bases, with 18 bases lying between them. The CDR3 loop spans 19 amino acids. CDR3 loop: CASSQEGRGGGVGANVLTF. CDR3 DNA sequence: TGCGCCAGCAGCCAAGAAGGTAGAGGTGGTGGTGTTGGGGCCAACGTCCTGACTTTC.

This chain joins TRBV14 and TRBJ1-1, with unresolved D. V was clipped by 0 bases and J by 7 bases, with 9 bases between them. CDR3 length equals 13 residues. The germline gives CDR1 SGHDN, CDR2 FVKESK. The CDR3 DNA is TGTGCCAGCAGCCAAGATCCGGAGAGTGAAGCTTTCTTT. Protein: CASSQDPESEAFF.

CDR3 sequence: CASSARASGSYEQYF. For the CDR3, the DNA is TGTGCCAGCAGTGCAAGGGCTAGCGGGAGCTACGAGCAGTACTTC. The chain employs TRBV6-1 and TRBJ2-7, with 10 nucleotides matching TRBD2. The CDR3 loop spans 15 amino acids. Germline V gives CDR1 MNHNS, CDR2 SASEGT. V lost 4 bases, J lost 3 bases, and 6 bases stayed unmatched.

V and J are TRBV2 and TRBJ1-5, with D perhaps matching TRBD1 (5 bases). The CDR3 is 14 residues long. The germline gives CDR1 SNHLY, CDR2 FYNNEI. The V and J ends lost 5 bases and 7 bases respectively, with 15 bases between them. The CDR3 sequence: CASSRGTDKQPQHF. The DNA for the CDR3 is TGTGCCAGCAGTCGGGGGACGGATAAACAGCCCCAGCATTTT. Together with reference TRBV2 and TRBJ1-5, the CDR3 gives the full variable domain: EPEVTQTPSHQVTQMGQEVILRCVPISNHLYFYWYRQILGQKVEFLVSFYNNEISEKSEIFDDQFSVERPDGSNFTLKIRSTKLEDSAMYFCASSRGTDKQPQHFGDGTRLSIL.

This clone has a single count. This sequence joins TRBV2 and TRBJ1-2; 9 positions agree with TRBD1. CDR1 and CDR2 (germline): SNHLY, FYNNEI. V was clipped by 10 bases and J by 9 bases; unmatched bases: 12. The CDR3 covers 13 residues. CDR3 region: CATEPGQGFSYTF. The CDR3 DNA is TGTGCCACTGAGCCGGGACAGGGTTTCAGCTACACCTTC.

The chain employs TRBV7-9 and TRBJ1-1, with D possibly TRBD1 on 6 matching bases. Germline V gene sequence: CDR1 SEHNR, CDR2 FQNEAQ (reference sequence). The V gene lost 5 bases and the J gene lost 7 bases, with 23 bases spanning the gap. There are 16 residues in the CDR3. DNA of the CDR3: TGTGCCAGCAGCGCGGGCCAGGGGCGAAAAGGTGATGAAGCTTTCTTT. It translates to CASSAGQGRKGDEAFF.

This clone was recorded once. This sequence joins TRBV5-6 and TRBJ1-5; 7 positions match TRBD1. Germline V gene data show CDR1 as SGHDT and CDR2 as YYEEEE. Germline trimming cut 4 bases from V and 2 bases from J; bases unmatched to any gene: 6. The CDR3 is 15 residues long. CDR3 DNA sequence: TGTGCCAGCAGCCTCCGACAGGGCGGCAATCAGCCCCAGCATTTT. Translated: CASSLRQGGNQPQHF.

The V gene is TRBV5-1, the J gene TRBJ1-1; D is unresolved. CDR1 SGHRS and CDR2 YFSETQ come from the germline V gene. The V end was cut by 7 bases, the J end by 1 base, with 14 bases between. This CDR3 has 14 residues. The CDR3: CASRISSQNTEAFF. In DNA form, the CDR3 reads TGCGCCAGCCGAATCTCCTCACAGAACACTGAAGCTTTCTTT.

The chain has TRBV19 and TRBJ2-2, with D unclear. The CDR3 sequence is 13 residues long. V was clipped by 1 base and J by 5 bases, with 5 bases between them. The germline V gene has CDR1 LNHDA and CDR2 SQIVND (reference sequence). CDR3 sequence reads: CASSIGGTGELFF. CDR3 nucleotides: TGTGCCAGTAGTATAGGAGGTACCGGGGAGCTGTTTTTT.

In DNA form, the CDR3 reads TGCGCCAGCAGCTTGGGCGGGGGAATCTACGAGCAGTACTTC. Protein product: CASSLGGGIYEQYF. The chain recombines TRBV5-1 with TRBJ2-7; 7 bases match TRBD2. Unmatched junction bases numbered 3, after V lost 0 bases and J lost 3 bases. CDR3 size: 14 residues. Germline lookup yields CDR1 SGHRS and CDR2 YFSETQ.

The chain recombines TRBV5-8 with TRBJ1-5; D ambiguous. This CDR3 is built from 15 residues. Per the germline V gene, CDR1 is SGHTS and CDR2 is YDEGEE. V lost 2 bases and J 3 bases, leaving 12 bases between the germline ends. DNA for the CDR3: TGTGCCAGCAGCTTATGGGGTAATTCCAATCAGCCCCAGCATTTT. This encodes CASSLWGNSNQPQHF.

V and J are TRBV6-1 and TRBJ1-1; D possibly corresponds to TRBD1 (6 bases). The CDR3 length is 14 residues. Trimming pared 4 bases from V and 5 bases from J, leaving 14 bases between. Germline loops: CDR1 MNHNS, CDR2 SASEGT. The CDR3 nucleotides read TGTGCCAGCAGTGGGGGGGGCCGGTGGACTGAAGCTTTCTTT. It is translated as CASSGGGRWTEAFF.